This T cell receptor (beta chain) derives from a study of identical twins. At least ten counts were recorded for this clonotype. The germline gives CDR1 SGHTA, CDR2 FQGNSA. This CDR3 is 15 amino acids long. The trim removed 3 bases at V and 0 bases at J, leaving 0 bases unmatched. MiXCR was run by TCRdb on the 5' RACE reads, yielding one entry per CDR3 protein. The sample carries fewer than 900,000 distinct CDR3 sequences, roughly 18% recorded once. This same sample was also part of a study on T cells expressing NK-cell markers. That work states: Obtained from sorted CD3+CD56+NKG2C+, CD3+CD56+NKG2C- and CD3+CD56-NKG2C+ T cells were the TCR beta repertoires.

The gene calls are TRBV7-2 and TRBJ2-1, with TRBD1 matching over 9 bases. Sample: PBMCs. This TCR was recovered from a woman between 18 and 30 years old in good health. As DNA, the CDR3 is TGTGCCAGCAGCTTGGGACAGGGCTCCTACAATGAGCAGTTCTTC. The encoded protein is CASSLGQGSYNEQFF.